These 15 T cell receptor beta chains share one sample of origin, sequenced in a study of cytomegalovirus exposure and HLA in healthy donors. The PCR was carried out with 60 Vbeta primers and 13 Jbeta primers. The assay was immunoSEQ multiplex PCR, and TCRdb's table has in-frame clones only and misses some. The sample holds 64,000 or so clones, roughly 87% seen once. The sequencing input was PBMCs. These receptors all come from a female donor in good health and CMV-seronegative.

CDR3: CASSSGNVNTEAFF. CDR3 bases: TGTGCCAGCAGTTCGGGTAACGTGAACACTGAAGCTTTCTTT. The V and J genes are TRBV9 and TRBJ1-1; D gene ambiguous. From germline, CDR1 is SGDLS and CDR2 YYNGEE. The CDR3 loop spans 14 amino acids. V lost 5 bases, J lost 0 bases, and 11 bases lay in between.

The CDR3 spells CASSPGLTNTEAFF. As DNA, the CDR3 is TGTGCCAGCTCACCGGGACTCACGAACACTGAAGCTTTCTTT. This chain links TRBV18 with TRBJ1-1; D is perhaps TRBD1 (5 bases). With 3 bases removed from V and 1 base from J, the gap between germline ends came to 9 bases. The CDR3 consists of 14 residues. The germline CDR1 and CDR2 sequences are KGHSH and LQKENI.

This chain uses TRBV7-2 with TRBJ2-2; D ambiguous. The CDR3 is 14 residues long. V lost 4 bases and J 1 base, leaving 7 bases between the germline ends. The germline V gene has CDR1 SGHTA and CDR2 FQGNSA. Here the CDR3 DNA reads TGTGCCAGCAGCTCCCACAGGAACACCGGGGAGCTGTTTTTT. Amino acid sequence: CASSSHRNTGELFF.

The chain links TRBV27 to TRBJ2-1; 8 bases are shared with TRBD1. The CDR3 length is 16 residues. Germline-derived CDR1 and CDR2 are MNHEY and SMNVEV (reference sequence). The J segment lost 2 bases and the V segment lost 2 bases, leaving 5 bases of the junction unmatched. This chain's CDR3 is CASSLGQGSTYNEQFF. The DNA of the CDR3 is TGTGCCAGCAGTTTAGGACAGGGTAGCACCTACAATGAGCAGTTCTTC.

This clone was observed a handful of times. The J gene is TRBJ1-1, the V gene TRBV27; 7 positions match TRBD1. V dropped 9 bases and J dropped 5; count of bases not matched to a gene: 9. Germline V gene data show CDR1 as MNHEY and CDR2 as SMNVEV (reference sequence). The CDR3 is 13 amino acids. CDR3 nucleotides: TGTGCCAGTAGACAGGGTGAAGAAACTGAAGCTTTCTTT. Translating gives CASRQGEETEAFF.

The chain combines TRBV5-4 with TRBJ2-3, with 12 bases that match TRBD2. Germline V gene lookup returns CDR1 SGHNT and CDR2 YYREEE (reference sequence). There are 14 residues in the CDR3. The junction had 4 bases not matched to a gene; V was cut back by 7 bases and J by 4 bases. The CDR3 DNA reads TGTGCCAGCTCTAGCGGGGGGGCCTCAGATACGCAGTATTTT. It encodes CASSSGGASDTQYF.

This rearrangement joins TRBV5-5 to TRBJ1-4; TRBD1 aligns across 7 bases. V was pared by 4 bases and J by 4 bases, with 10 bases of the junction left unmatched. CDR3 length: 16 residues. Germline CDR1 is SGHKS and CDR2 is YYEKEE (reference sequence). The CDR3 loop reads CASSGSSGTVNEKLFF. Here the CDR3 DNA reads TGTGCCAGCAGCGGTTCCTCCGGGACAGTTAATGAAAAACTGTTTTTT. Combining the CDR3 with reference TRBV5-5 and TRBJ1-4 gives the whole variable domain DAGVTQSPTHLIKTRGQQVTLRCSPISGHKSVSWYQQVLGQGPQFIFQYYEKEERGRGNFPDRFSARQFPNYSSELNVNALLLGDSALYLCASSGSSGTVNEKLFFGSGTQLSVL.

The V call is TRBV7-2, the J call TRBJ2-3; no clear D. The germline gives CDR1 SGHTA, CDR2 FQGNSA. CDR3 length: 14 residues. Trimming took 4 bases from V and 5 from J, leaving 13 bases between them. The CDR3, as DNA: TGTGCCAGCAGCTCGGTGCCGAGGATAGATACGCAGTATTTT. Translation: CASSSVPRIDTQYF. Using reference TRBV7-2 and TRBJ2-3 for the parts outside the CDR3, the full variable domain is GAGVSQSPSNKVTEKGKDVELRCDPISGHTALYWYRQSLGQGLEFLIYFQGNSAPDKSGLPSDRFSAERTGGSVSTLTIQRTQQEDSAVYLCASSSVPRIDTQYFGPGTRLTVL.

The chain employs TRBV10-3 and TRBJ2-3; the D gene is possibly TRBD1 (5 bases). CDR1 and CDR2 from the germline V gene are ENHRY and SYGVKD. The V end was cut by 4 bases, the J end by 0 bases, with 11 bases between. The CDR3 covers 15 residues. CDR3 nucleotide sequence: TGTGCCATCAGTGGGGGCGCCACGAGCACAGATACGCAGTATTTT. Protein product: CAISGGATSTDTQYF.

J is TRBJ2-7 and V is TRBV29-1; a weak D match, TRBD1 (7 bases). Per germline, CDR1 SQVTM and CDR2 ANQGSEA. Trimming removed 5 bases from V and 2 bases from J, with 16 bases in between. The CDR3 spans 14 residues. The CDR3 DNA reads as TGCAGCGTTCGTGTGCAGGGGGGCCCCTACGAGCAGTACTTC. Its translation: CSVRVQGGPYEQYF.

J is TRBJ2-1 and V is TRBV5-1; 14 positions match TRBD2. This CDR3 has 17 residues. The germline CDR1 and CDR2 sequences are SGHRS and YFSETQ. Trimming at V came to 3 bases and at J to 3 bases, leaving 5 bases not matched to a gene. CDR3 sequence reads: CASSWTGLAGVYNEQFF. The CDR3 region has the DNA TGCGCCAGCAGCTGGACGGGACTAGCGGGAGTCTACAATGAGCAGTTCTTC.

This clone was seen only once. The chain's CDR3 is CSARDRFF. The DNA for the CDR3 is TGCAGTGCTAGAGATCGGTTCTTC. The chain combines TRBV20-1 with TRBJ2-1; no reliable D call. The germline V gene encodes CDR1 DFQATT and CDR2 SNEGSKA (reference sequence). V was pared by 0 bases and J by 15 bases, with 3 bases between. This CDR3 comprises 8 residues.

This clone has a single count. CDR3 nucleotide sequence: TGTGCCAGCCTACTGGACAGGGGGCTCGGAGAGCAGTACTTC. Protein: CASLLDRGLGEQYF. The chain links TRBV2 to TRBJ2-7; 11 bases fit TRBD1. J was trimmed by 7 bases and V by 8 bases; bases with no gene match: 10. The germline CDR1 and CDR2 sequences are SNHLY and FYNNEI. This CDR3 comprises 14 residues.

The V call is TRBV27, the J call TRBJ1-4, with no clear D. CDR3 length equals 15 residues. With 0 bases removed from V and 4 bases from J, the gap between germline ends came to 9 bases. Germline loops: CDR1 MNHEY, CDR2 SMNVEV (reference sequence). This CDR3 reads CASSLSWQFNEKLFF. For the CDR3, the DNA is TGTGCCAGCAGTTTATCCTGGCAGTTTAATGAAAAACTGTTTTTT.

The gene calls are TRBV10-3 and TRBJ1-2; 7 nucleotides match TRBD1. Germline CDR1 and CDR2: ENHRY and SYGVKD. The V gene end was trimmed by 3 bases and the J gene end by 5 bases; junction bases not matched to a gene: 6. The CDR3 runs 14 residues. The CDR3 sequence is CAISEGTDSYGYTF. The CDR3 coding sequence is TGTGCCATCAGTGAAGGGACAGATTCTTATGGCTACACCTTC.